This T cell receptor (beta chain) was profiled in a study of a mutant IDH1 vaccine in newly diagnosed glioma (dated by TCRdb to 2020 to 2022). About the investigation overall: Patients received eight vaccinations in weeks 1, 3, 5, 7, 11, 15, 19 and 23, corresponding to visits V03 through V10. In the chemotherapy-containing groups, vaccination started alongside temozolomide cycles, whereas in patients who had radiotherapy alone it started 4-6 weeks after radiotherapy. For exploratory analyses, longitudinal TCRB deep sequencing was carried out in more than 20 treated patients wherever samples were available. Of the roughly 32 patients who were treated, about 62% were male and about 40% were female, and the mean age was around 40 years. Peripheral blood was drawn at six visits: V03 (baseline), V05, V07, V10, V12 and V13. Prior to enrollment, standard therapy consisting of radiotherapy alone, temozolomide alone, or radiochemotherapy with temozolomide had been administered to patients, with the combination being received by most patients. Results and caveats for the whole study, not just this receptor: The authors noted that analyses of patient blood samples could not be reproduced because of sample limitations. Changes in the top peripheral T cell clonotypes picked up by TCRB sequencing did not appear to be linked to pseudoprogression. Availability determined which PBMC samples were chosen for TCRB deep sequencing. Immune responses induced by the vaccine were seen in about 93% of patients across multiple MHC alleles.

According to the study, the label for this sample's time point signals: week 5, during vaccination. Each vaccine dose was 300 ug of a 20-mer mutant IDH1 peptide in Montanide, given subcutaneously with topical imiquimod. Donors had newly diagnosed WHO grade 3 or 4 IDH1-mutant astrocytomas with loss of nuclear ATRX. The samples were drawn from NOA16, a multicentre, single-arm, open-label phase I trial in Germany that tested a mutant IDH1 peptide vaccine in humans for the first time. The DNeasy Blood and Tissue Kit was used to extract genomic DNA from EDTA blood for TCRB sequencing. CDR1 and CDR2, looked up from the germline V gene, are MNHEY and SVGAGI. Spanning cysteine to phenylalanine, the CDR3 consists of 14 amino acids. CDR3 DNA only is kept here, 42 bases in frame from base 1. The germline ends are 4 bases apart after V is trimmed by 0 bases and J by 1 base. Receptors were amplified or captured by the immunoSEQ multiplex PCR assay. Rearranged TCR beta chain sequences were amplified using the hsTCRB Kit according to the manufacturer's protocol. Sequencing of TCRB libraries was carried out on an Illumina MiSeq. The original methods were these. The proprietary platform of the kit vendor was used for demultiplexing, trimming and gene mapping. Imported from immuneACCESS, the table was reduced by TCRdb to in-frame sequences with V and J called. These copies leave out some clones; in studies compared against another copy, an unresolved V gene accounts for under half, and the cause of the remainder is not known. Clonal size and the V and J genes are those of that table, whereas D and trimming came from the DNA. The sample table shows about 60,000 clones, and approximately 79% are seen once. Of the sample, about 7% falls within the top ten clones.

On this clone itself: Its antigen is unknown. Base qualities are not provided; no much larger clone lies one nucleotide away.

The sample was PBMCs, taken from a glioma patient whose treatment included an IDH1 peptide vaccine. The V and J genes are TRBV6-5 and TRBJ1-5; the D segment cannot be called with confidence. This sequence originates from a woman aged 50 to 65 with glioma. DNA sequence: TGTGCCAGCAGTTACTCCGGGAGCAATCAGCCCCAGCATTTT. Its protein product is CASSYSGSNQPQHF.